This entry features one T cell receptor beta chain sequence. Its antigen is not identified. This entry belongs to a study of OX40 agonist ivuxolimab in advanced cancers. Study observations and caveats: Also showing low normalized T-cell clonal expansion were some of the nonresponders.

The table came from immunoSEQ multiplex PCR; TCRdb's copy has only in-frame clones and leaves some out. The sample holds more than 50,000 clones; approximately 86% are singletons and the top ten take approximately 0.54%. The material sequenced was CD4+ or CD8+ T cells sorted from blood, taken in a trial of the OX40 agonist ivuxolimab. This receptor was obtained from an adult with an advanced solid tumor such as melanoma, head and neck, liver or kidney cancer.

The CDR3 nucleotides read TGTGCCAGCAGTTACCCCGACGGGGATACGGGGAGGCCCCAGCATTTT. It translates to CASSYPDGDTGRPQHF. The chain employs TRBV28 and TRBJ1-5; D unresolved. Trimming pared 4 bases from V and 9 bases from J, leaving 22 bases between. CDR1 and CDR2 from the germline V gene are MDHEN and SYDVKM. CDR3 length equals 16 residues.